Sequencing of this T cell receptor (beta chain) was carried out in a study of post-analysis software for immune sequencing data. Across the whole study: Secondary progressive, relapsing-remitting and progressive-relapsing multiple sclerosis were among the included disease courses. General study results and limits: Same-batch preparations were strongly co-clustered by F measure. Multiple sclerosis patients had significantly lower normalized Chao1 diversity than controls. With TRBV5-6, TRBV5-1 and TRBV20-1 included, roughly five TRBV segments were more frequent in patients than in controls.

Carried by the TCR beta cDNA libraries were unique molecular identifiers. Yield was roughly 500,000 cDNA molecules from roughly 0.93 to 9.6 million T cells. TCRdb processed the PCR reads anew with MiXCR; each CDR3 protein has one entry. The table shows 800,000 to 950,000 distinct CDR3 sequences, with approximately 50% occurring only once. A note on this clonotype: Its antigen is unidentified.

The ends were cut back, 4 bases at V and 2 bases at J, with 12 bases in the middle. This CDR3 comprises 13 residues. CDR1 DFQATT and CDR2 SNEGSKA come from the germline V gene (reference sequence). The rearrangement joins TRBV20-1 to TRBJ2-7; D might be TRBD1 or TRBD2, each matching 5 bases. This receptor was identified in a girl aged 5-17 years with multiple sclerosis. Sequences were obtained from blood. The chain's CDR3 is CSAKGPRPYEQYF. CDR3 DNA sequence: TGCAGTGCTAAGGGACCTCGACCCTACGAGCAGTACTTC.